These 9 T cell receptor beta chains were all obtained from the same sample, sequenced in a study of shared clonotypes between healthy human individuals. The repertoire was sequenced with immunoSEQ multiplex PCR; TCRdb's copy has only in-frame clones and lacks some. The data hold 980,000 or so clones, with approximately 80% observed a single time. Sequencing was carried out using memory CD4+ T cells sorted from blood. The subset: CD45RA-negative fraction. These receptors all come from a man aged 18 to 30 in good health.

This clone was counted many times. The chain links TRBV11-2 to TRBJ1-3, with D uncertain. This CDR3 spans 14 amino acids. V was trimmed by 1 base and J by 8 bases, leaving 12 bases between them. CDR1 SGHAT and CDR2 FQNNGV come from the germline V gene. CDR3 region: CASSLVSGKDTIYF. CDR3 sequence (DNA): TGTGCCAGCAGCTTAGTGTCTGGCAAGGACACCATATATTTT.

A word on this clone: This may be a read error, as it is one base from a much larger clone. This rearrangement joins TRBV7-6 to TRBJ2-1, with no clear D. The CDR3 runs 11 residues. V gave up 5 bases and J gave up 3 bases, with 2 bases separating them. CDR1 and CDR2 from the germline V gene are SGHVS and FNYEAQ. As DNA, the CDR3 is TGTGCCAGCAGCATCTACAATGAGCAGTTCTTC. Protein: CASSIYNEQFF. The variable domain in full, completed from reference TRBV7-6 and TRBJ2-1, reads GAGVSQSPRYKVTKRGQDVALRCDPISGHVSLYWYRQALGQGPEFLTYFNYEAQQDKSGLPNDRFSAERPEGSISTLTIQRTEQRDSAMYRCASSIYNEQFFGPGTRLTVL.

This clone was found a few times. CDR3 DNA sequence: TGTGCCAGCTCAGAGGGGGGCTCTCAGCCCCAGCATTTT. It translates to CASSEGGSQPQHF. The chain combines TRBV18 with TRBJ1-5; a weak D match, TRBD1 (6 bases). V was trimmed by 5 bases and J by 6 bases, leaving 11 bases between them. The CDR3 loop spans 13 amino acids. CDR1 is KGHSH, CDR2 LQKENI, per germline.

The sample holds a few counts of this clone. Other nucleotide sequences from this sample produce the same CDR3. This chain connects TRBV7-2 to TRBJ1-2; D not resolved. Germline CDR1 reads SGHTA; CDR2 reads FQGNSA. The CDR3 has 11 residues. Between the trimmed V and J ends, which lost 2 bases and 8 bases, there was a span of 6 bases. For the CDR3, the DNA is TGTGCCAGCAGCTTAACTTACGGCTACACCTTC. The encoded protein is CASSLTYGYTF.

The J gene is TRBJ1-1, the V gene TRBV7-3; the match to TRBD1 covers 8 bases. Germline loops: CDR1 SGHTA, CDR2 FQGTGA. Trimming removed 4 bases from V and 4 bases from J; junction bases left unmatched: 5. CDR3 length equals 14 residues. The CDR3 sequence: CASSSTGTGTEAFF. In nucleotides, the CDR3 is TGTGCCAGCAGCTCGACGGGGACAGGCACTGAAGCTTTCTTT.

The chain has TRBV10-1 and TRBJ2-3; D is possibly TRBD1 or TRBD2 (5 bases each). V gave up 4 bases and J gave up 3 bases, with 11 bases separating them. The germline V gene encodes CDR1 WNHNN and CDR2 SYGVQD (reference sequence). The CDR3 runs to 14 residues. The CDR3 bases are TGCGCCAGCAGTGTCGCAGGGAGTACAGATACGCAGTATTTT. Translation gives CASSVAGSTDTQYF.

V and J are TRBV6-6 and TRBJ1-1, with 7 bases lining up with TRBD1. After removal of 8 bases from V and 2 bases from J, the junction contained 5 bases not matched to a gene. CDR1 MNHNY and CDR2 SVGAGI come from the germline V gene (reference sequence). CDR3 length equals 13 residues. The CDR3 DNA sequence: TGTGCCAGCGTAACAGGGGTTAACACTGAAGCTTTCTTT. Protein product: CASVTGVNTEAFF.

V and J are TRBV27 and TRBJ1-2; D ambiguous. Germline V gene data show CDR1 as MNHEY and CDR2 as SMNVEV (reference sequence). This CDR3 contains 13 residues. Trimming cost V 4 bases and J 4 bases, with 10 bases left between them. The CDR3 DNA reads TGTGCCAGCAGTTCCGACACGATCTATGGCTACACCTTC. This encodes CASSSDTIYGYTF.

The chain is built from TRBV10-3 and TRBJ1-1, with D perhaps TRBD1 (5 bases). V was cut by 6 bases and J by 0 bases, with 14 bases left in between. This CDR3 has 15 amino acids. Germline V gene lookup returns CDR1 ENHRY and CDR2 SYGVKD. Written as DNA, the CDR3 is TGTGCCATCAGGGGCGATGGGGCAATGAACACTGAAGCTTTCTTT. This sequence encodes CAIRGDGAMNTEAFF.